This T cell receptor (beta chain) was obtained from a study of control samples from healthy donors and cancer patients. TCRdb keeps only in-frame clones here, not all; method: immunoSEQ multiplex PCR. The sample has 50,000 or so clones, 93% seen once. V lost 0 bases and J lost 2; bases outside the gene matches: 3. Germline-derived CDR1 and CDR2 are LNHDA and SQIVND (reference sequence). The CDR3 is made up of 16 amino acids. This receptor was taken from a woman aged 45-60 years with head and neck cancer. The sequenced sample was PBMCs. The rearrangement joins TRBV19 to TRBJ2-3, with TRBD1 matching 9 bases. The CDR3 coding sequence is TGTGCCAGTAGTATAGAGGGGACAGGGAACACAGATACGCAGTATTTT. It yields the protein CASSIEGTGNTDTQYF.